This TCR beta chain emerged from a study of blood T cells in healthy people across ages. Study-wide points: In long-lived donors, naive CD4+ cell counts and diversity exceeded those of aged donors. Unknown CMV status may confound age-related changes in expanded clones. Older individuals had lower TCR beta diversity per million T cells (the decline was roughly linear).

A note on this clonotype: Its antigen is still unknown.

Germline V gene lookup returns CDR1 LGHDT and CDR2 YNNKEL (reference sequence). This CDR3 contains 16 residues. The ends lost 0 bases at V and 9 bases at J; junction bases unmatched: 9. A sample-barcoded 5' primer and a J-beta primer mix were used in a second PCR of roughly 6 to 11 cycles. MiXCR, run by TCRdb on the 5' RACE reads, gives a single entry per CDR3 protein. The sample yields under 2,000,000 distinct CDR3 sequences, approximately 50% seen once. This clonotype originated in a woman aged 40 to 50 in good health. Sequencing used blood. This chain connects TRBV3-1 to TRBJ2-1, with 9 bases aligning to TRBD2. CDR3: CASSQEAGGRFIEQFF. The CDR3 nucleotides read TGTGCCAGCAGCCAAGAGGCGGGGGGGCGGTTTATTGAGCAGTTCTTC.